This entry describes one T cell receptor (beta chain). Antigen: not known. This entry is derived from a study of regulatory and conventional T cells in RAG deficiency. CDR1 LNHDA and CDR2 SQIVND come from the germline V gene (reference sequence). Germline trimming cut 5 bases from V and 7 bases from J; bases unmatched to any gene: 9. The CDR3 contains 14 residues. General study results and limits: Shorter CDR3s in all patient subsets; >90% Treg-Tconv overlap in Omenn.

Produced via immunoSEQ multiplex PCR; TCRdb's table is partial and in-frame only. The sample contains 34,000 or so clones, over 75% of which appear only once. These sequences were also reported in another study, on regulatory T cells. That report adds: Amplification used 52 TRBV primers and 13 TRBJ primers. Regulatory T cells showed the strongest V-J pair restriction and V/J gene skewing among patient repertoires.

This sequence was found in a human donor in good health. Sequencing was carried out using CD8+ T cells sorted from blood. This chain links TRBV19 with TRBJ1-1; 8 bases fit TRBD1. This CDR3 is CASSSDRALHEAFF. The DNA of the CDR3 is TGTGCCAGTAGTTCGGACAGGGCCCTACATGAAGCTTTCTTT.